Reported below is one T cell receptor beta chain. Methods used by the authors: The assay estimated nucleated cells by amplifying reference gene primers. Method: immunoSEQ multiplex PCR; TCRdb's copy keeps in-frame clones and lacks some. The V and J calls and clone size were taken over from that table, and D and trimming were inferred from the DNA. The sample contains over 350,000 clones, approximately 90% of which appear only once. The study assigned cohorts using participant-reported clinical history. CDR1 and CDR2 from the germline V gene are SGHRS and YFSETQ. The CDR3 totals 17 residues. Trimming removed 4 bases from V and 7 bases from J; junction bases left unmatched: 14. This sample is drawn from a study of blood T cell repertoires in COVID-19. Study in general: Acute and convalescent COVID-19 specimens originated in the United States, Italy and Spain.

The sequencing sample was made of PBMCs or T cells enriched from blood (not recorded which). The rearrangement links TRBV5-1 to TRBJ1-6; 7 bases are a match to TRBD1. This clonotype was obtained from a woman under 40 with acute COVID-19. The CDR3 coding sequence is TGCGCCAGCAGCCCCGGTAGGGGGACAGTCTTAAATTCACCCCTCCACTTT. Translation: CASSPGRGTVLNSPLHF.